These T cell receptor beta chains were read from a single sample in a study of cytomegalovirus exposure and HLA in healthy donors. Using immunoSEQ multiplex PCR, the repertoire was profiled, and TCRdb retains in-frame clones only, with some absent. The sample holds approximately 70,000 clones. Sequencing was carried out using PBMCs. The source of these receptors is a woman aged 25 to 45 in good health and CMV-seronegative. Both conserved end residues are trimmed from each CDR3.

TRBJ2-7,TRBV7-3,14,ASSLNPGQALGEQY
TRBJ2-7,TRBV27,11,ASRLQQDYEQY
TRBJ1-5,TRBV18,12,ASSSGTGNQPQH
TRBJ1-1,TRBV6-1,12,ASSEVGGNTEAF
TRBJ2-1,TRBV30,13,AWSGPVVSYNEQF
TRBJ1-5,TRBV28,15,ASSGTGGQWNSQPQH
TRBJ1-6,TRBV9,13,ASSVGQKYNSPLH
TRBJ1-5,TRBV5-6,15,ASSSRYTGMGNQPQH
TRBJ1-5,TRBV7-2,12,ASSLRQGNQPQH
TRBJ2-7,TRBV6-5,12,ASSYGTLSYEQY
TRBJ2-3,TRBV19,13,ASSLDRAPPDTQY
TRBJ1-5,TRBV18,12,ASSPQQGDQPQH
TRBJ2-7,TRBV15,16,ATSRDRAQGVLSYEQY
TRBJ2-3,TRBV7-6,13,ASSLGLAGADTQY
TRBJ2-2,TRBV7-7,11,ASSLRDTGELF
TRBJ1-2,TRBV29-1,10,SATGTAYGYT
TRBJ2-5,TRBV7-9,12,ASSRRTEQETQY
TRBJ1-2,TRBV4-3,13,ASSQELTVNYGYT
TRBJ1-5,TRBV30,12,AWRQGGSNQPQH
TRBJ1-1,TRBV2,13,ASSEWNQVGTEAF
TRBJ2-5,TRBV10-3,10,AISELLETQY
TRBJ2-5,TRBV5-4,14,ASSPTTGLSRKTQY
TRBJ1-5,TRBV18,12,ASSPDEVNQPQH
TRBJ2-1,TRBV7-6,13,ASSPSGGRYNEQF
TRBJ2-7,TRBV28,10,ASSRQGYEQY
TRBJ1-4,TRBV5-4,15,ASSLTGQGASNEKLF
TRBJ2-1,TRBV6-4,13,ASSPGLAQYNEQF
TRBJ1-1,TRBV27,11,ASSFGKNTEAF
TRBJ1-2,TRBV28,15,ASSSSGTGGFGYGYT